The 7 T cell receptor beta chains below come from one sample, sequenced in a study of blood T cell repertoires in COVID-19 (dated by TCRdb to 2018 to 2021). Libraries were built with the immunoSEQ multiplex PCR assay. TCRdb provides this immuneACCESS table in a form limited to in-frame rearrangements. Some clones are lacking; in checked studies, under half of them reflect an unresolved V gene, and why the rest are absent is not known. The sample includes some 260,000 clones, with 70% to 90% observed a single time. In total, the top ten clones hold about 2.1% of the sample. Sequencing input: peripheral blood. The receptors shown here come from a woman between 40 and 50 years old who had recovered from COVID-19.

The rearrangement uses TRBV6-6 and TRBJ2-7; 12 nucleotides line up with TRBD1. With V trimmed by 7 bases and J by 6 bases, 10 bases remained unmatched. CDR3 length: 15 amino acids. The germline CDR1 and CDR2 sequences are MNHNY and SVGAGI (reference sequence). The CDR3 DNA follows: TGTGCCAGCATGCCCCCGGGACAGGGGGCATCCGAGCAGTACTTC. Translated: CASMPPGQGASEQYF.

The rearrangement uses TRBV7-2 and TRBJ2-5; 11 positions match TRBD2. CDR1 and CDR2 (germline): SGHTA, FQGNSA. J was trimmed by 2 bases and V by 4 bases; bases with no gene match: 3. The CDR3 extends over 15 amino acids. The CDR3 nucleotides are TGTGCCAGCAGCTCAGTAGCGGGAGGGCAAGAGACCCAGTACTTC. Amino acids: CASSSVAGGQETQYF.

The chain carries TRBV7-8 and TRBJ2-7; D is possibly TRBD2 (6 bases). Germline CDR1 is SGHVS and CDR2 is FQNEAQ. This CDR3 is built from 14 residues. V was shortened by 5 bases and J by 3 bases, with 14 bases between the two germline ends. The chain's CDR3 is CASSGRDWIYEQYF. CDR3 DNA sequence: TGTGCCAGCAGCGGGCGGGACTGGATCTACGAGCAGTACTTC.

As for this clone: Germline is not matched at one junction end, which may reflect a read error. The chain recombines TRBV10-1 with TRBJ2-7; a weak D match, TRBD2 (6 bases). In germline, CDR1 is WNHNN, CDR2 SYGVQD (reference sequence). The CDR3 totals 10 residues. CDR3 residues: CAPKRRGAHF. The CDR3 DNA sequence: TGCGCCCCGAAAAGGAGGGGCGCGCACTTC.

The rearrangement links TRBV7-6 to TRBJ2-1; TRBD2 agrees at 13 bases. V lost 5 bases, J lost 2 bases, and 3 bases stayed unmatched. The CDR3 is 16 residues long. Germline-derived CDR1 and CDR2 are SGHVS and FNYEAQ. The CDR3 nucleotides are TGTGCCAGCAGCAAACTAGCGGGAGGGCCCTACAATGAGCAGTTCTTC. The encoded protein is CASSKLAGGPYNEQFF.

The chain joins TRBV29-1 to TRBJ1-1, with D unclear. The CDR3 has 11 amino acids. Germline-derived CDR1 and CDR2 are SQVTM and ANQGSEA. Between the trimmed V and J ends, which lost 7 bases and 4 bases, there was a span of 10 bases. CDR3 residues: CSGREPTEAFF. CDR3 nucleotide sequence: TGCAGCGGTCGTGAGCCCACTGAAGCTTTCTTT.

This chain links TRBV11-2 with TRBJ2-4, with 12 bases aligning to TRBD1. V was pared by 5 bases and J by 3 bases, with 11 bases of the junction left unmatched. Germline V lookup: CDR1 SGHAT, CDR2 FQNNGV. The length of the CDR3 is 18 residues. CDR3 sequence (DNA): TGTGCCAGCAGCACCGGGACAGGGGGCCTAGTAGTCAAAAACATTCAGTACTTC. It is translated as CASSTGTGGLVVKNIQYF.